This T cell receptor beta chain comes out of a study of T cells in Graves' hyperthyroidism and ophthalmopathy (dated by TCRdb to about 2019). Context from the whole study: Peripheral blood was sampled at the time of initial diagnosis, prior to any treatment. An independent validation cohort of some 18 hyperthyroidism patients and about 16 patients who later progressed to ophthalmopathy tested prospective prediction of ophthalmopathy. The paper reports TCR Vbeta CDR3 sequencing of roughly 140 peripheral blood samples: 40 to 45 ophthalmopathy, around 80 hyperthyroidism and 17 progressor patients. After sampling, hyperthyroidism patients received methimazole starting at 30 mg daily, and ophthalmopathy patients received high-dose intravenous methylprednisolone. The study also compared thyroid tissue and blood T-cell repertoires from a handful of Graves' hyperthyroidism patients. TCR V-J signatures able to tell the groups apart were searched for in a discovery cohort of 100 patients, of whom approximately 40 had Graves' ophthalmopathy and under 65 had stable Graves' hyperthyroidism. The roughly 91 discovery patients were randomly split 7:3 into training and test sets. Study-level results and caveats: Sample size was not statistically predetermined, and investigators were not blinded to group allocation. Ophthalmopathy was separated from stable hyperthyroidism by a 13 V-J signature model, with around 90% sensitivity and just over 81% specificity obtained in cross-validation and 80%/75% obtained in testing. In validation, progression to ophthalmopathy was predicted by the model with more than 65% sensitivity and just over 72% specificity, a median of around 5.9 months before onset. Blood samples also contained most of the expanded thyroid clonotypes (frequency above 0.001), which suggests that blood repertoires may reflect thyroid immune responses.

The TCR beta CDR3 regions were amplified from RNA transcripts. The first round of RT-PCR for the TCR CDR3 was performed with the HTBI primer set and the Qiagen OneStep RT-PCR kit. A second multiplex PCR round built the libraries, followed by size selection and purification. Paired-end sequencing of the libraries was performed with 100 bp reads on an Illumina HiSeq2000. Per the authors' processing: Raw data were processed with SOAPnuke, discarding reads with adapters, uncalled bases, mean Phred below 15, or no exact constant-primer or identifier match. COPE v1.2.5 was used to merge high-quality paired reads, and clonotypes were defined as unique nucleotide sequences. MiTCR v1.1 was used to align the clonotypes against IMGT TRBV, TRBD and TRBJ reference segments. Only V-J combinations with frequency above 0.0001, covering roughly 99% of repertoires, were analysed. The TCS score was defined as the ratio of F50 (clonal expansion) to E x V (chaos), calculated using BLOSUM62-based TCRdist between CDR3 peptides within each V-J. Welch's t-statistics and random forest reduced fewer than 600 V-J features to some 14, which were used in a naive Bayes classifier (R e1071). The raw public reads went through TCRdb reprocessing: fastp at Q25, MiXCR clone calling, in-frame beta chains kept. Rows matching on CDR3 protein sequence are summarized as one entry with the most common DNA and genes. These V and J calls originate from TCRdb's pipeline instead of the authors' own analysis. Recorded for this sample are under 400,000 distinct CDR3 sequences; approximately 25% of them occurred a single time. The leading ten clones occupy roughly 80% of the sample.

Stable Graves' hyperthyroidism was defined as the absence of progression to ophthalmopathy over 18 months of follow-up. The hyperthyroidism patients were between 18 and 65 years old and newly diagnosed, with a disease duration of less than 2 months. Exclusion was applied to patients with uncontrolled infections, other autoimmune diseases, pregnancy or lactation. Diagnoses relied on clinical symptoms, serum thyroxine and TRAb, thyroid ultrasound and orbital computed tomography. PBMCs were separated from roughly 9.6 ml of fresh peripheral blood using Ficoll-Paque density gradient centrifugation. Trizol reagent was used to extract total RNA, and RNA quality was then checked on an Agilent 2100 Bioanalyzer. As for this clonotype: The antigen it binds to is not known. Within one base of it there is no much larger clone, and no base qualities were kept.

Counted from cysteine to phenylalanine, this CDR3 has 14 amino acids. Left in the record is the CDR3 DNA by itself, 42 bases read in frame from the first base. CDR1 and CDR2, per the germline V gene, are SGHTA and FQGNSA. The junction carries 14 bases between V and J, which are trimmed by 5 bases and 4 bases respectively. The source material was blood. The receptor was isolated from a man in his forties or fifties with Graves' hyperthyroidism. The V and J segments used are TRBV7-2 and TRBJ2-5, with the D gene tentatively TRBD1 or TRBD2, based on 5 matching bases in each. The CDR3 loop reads CASSTRIGGETQYF. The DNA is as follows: TGTGCCAGCAGCACTCGGATTGGGGGAGAGACCCAGTACTTC.